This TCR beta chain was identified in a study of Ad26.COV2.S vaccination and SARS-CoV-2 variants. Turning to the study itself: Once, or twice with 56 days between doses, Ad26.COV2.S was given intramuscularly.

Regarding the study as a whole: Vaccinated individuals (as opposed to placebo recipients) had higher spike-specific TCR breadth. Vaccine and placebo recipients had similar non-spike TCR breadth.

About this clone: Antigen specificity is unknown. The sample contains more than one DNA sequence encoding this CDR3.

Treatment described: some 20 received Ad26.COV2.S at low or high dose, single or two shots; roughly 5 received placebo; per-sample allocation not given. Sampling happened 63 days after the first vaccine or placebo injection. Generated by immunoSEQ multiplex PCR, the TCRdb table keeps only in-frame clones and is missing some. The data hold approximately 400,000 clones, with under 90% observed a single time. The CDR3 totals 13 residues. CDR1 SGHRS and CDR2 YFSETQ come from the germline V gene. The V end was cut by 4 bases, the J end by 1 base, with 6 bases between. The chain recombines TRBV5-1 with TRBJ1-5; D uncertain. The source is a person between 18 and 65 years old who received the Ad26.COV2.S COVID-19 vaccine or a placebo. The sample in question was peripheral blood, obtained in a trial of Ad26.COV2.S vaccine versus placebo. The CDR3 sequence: CASSPDSNQPQHF. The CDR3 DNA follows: TGCGCCAGCAGCCCAGACAGCAATCAGCCCCAGCATTTT.